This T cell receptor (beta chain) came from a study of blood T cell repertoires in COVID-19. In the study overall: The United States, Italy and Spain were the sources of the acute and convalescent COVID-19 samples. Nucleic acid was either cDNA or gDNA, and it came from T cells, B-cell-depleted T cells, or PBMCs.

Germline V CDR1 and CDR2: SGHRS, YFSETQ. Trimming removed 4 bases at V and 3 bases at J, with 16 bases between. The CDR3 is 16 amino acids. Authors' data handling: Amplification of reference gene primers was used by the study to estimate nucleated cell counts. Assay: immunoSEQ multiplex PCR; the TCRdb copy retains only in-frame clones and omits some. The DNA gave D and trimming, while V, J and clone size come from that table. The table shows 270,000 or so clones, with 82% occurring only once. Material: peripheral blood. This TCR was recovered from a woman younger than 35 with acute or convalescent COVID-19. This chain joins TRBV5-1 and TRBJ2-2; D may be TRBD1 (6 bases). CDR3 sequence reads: CASSLGEQGYTGELFF. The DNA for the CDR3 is TGCGCCAGCAGCCTTGGGGAACAGGGTTACACCGGGGAGCTGTTTTTT. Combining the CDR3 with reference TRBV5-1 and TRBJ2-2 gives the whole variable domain KAGVTQTPRYLIKTRGQQVTLSCSPISGHRSVSWYQQTPGQGLQFLFEYFSETQRNKGNFPGRFSGRQFSNSRSEMNVSTLELGDSALYLCASSLGEQGYTGELFFGEGSRLTVL.